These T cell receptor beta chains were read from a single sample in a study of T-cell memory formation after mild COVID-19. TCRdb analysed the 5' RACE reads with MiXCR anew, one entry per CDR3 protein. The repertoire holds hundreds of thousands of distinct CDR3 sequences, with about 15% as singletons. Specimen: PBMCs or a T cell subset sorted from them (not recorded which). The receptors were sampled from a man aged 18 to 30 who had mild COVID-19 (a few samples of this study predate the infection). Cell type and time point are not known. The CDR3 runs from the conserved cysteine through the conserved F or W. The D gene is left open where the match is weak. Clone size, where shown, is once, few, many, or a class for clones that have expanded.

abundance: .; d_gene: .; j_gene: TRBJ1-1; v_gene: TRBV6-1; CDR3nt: TGTGCCACCAACACATTCACGAGAAAGGCTTTCTTT; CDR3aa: CATNTFTRKAFF
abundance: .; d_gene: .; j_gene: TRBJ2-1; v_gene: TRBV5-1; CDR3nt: TGCGCCAGCAGCTTCGGAACCAGCTCCTACAATGAGCAGTTCTTC; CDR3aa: CASSFGTSSYNEQFF
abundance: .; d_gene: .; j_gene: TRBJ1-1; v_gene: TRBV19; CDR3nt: TGTGCCAGTAGTATAGATCCCGGACGGACTGAAGCTTTCTTT; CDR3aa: CASSIDPGRTEAFF
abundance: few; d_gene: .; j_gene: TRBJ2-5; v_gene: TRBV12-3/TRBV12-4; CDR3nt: TGTGCCAGTACGCCAAGGACGGGAAACCAAGAGACCCAGTACTTC; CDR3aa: CASTPRTGNQETQYF
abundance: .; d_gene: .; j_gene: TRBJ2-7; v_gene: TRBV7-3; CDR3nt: TGTGCCAGCAGCTTAGTCCCAGTTTCCTACGAGCAGTACTTC; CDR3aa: CASSLVPVSYEQYF
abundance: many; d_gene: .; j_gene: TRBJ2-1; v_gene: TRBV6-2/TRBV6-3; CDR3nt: TGTGCCAGCAAGAGCTCCTACAATGAGCAGTTCTTC; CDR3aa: CASKSSYNEQFF
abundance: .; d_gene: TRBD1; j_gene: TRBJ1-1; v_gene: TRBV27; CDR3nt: TGTGCCAGCAGTCCGACAGGGTCCGGGACTGAAGCTTTCTTT; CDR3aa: CASSPTGSGTEAFF
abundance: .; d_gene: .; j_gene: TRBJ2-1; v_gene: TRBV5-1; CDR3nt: TGCGCCAGCAATGGGCAGGGCCAGAATGAGCAGTTCTTC; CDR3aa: CASNGQGQNEQFF
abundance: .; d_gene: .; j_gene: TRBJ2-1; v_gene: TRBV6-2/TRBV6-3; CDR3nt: TGTGCCAGCAGCCAAGGGCTAACCCTGGGCAATGAGCAGTTCTTC; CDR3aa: CASSQGLTLGNEQFF
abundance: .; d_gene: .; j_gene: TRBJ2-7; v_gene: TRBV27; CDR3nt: TGTGCCAGCAGTTCCTTCCCAGGCCCCTACGAGCAGTACTTC; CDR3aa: CASSSFPGPYEQYF
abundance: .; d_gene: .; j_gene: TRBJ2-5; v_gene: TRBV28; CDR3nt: TGTGCCAGCAGCTCACAACCTGGGGAGTGGCAAGAGACCCAGTACTTC; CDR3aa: CASSSQPGEWQETQYF
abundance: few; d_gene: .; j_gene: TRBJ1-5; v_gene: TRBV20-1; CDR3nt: TGCAGTGCTAGCCGGACGGGTTATGCTCAGCCCCAGCATTTT; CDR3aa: CSASRTGYAQPQHF
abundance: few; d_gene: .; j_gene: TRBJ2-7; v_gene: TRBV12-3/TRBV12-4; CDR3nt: TGTGCCAGCAGTCTCTTATGGGGCTACGAGCAGTACTTC; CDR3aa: CASSLLWGYEQYF
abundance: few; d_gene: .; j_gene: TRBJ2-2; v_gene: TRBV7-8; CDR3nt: TGTGCCAGCACCGTGCAGGCCCTCGGCGGGGAGCTGTTTTTT; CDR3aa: CASTVQALGGELFF
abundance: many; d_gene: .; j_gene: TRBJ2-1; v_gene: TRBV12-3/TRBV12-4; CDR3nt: TGTGCCAGCAGTTCGGACTACAATGAGCAGTTCTTC; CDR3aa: CASSSDYNEQFF